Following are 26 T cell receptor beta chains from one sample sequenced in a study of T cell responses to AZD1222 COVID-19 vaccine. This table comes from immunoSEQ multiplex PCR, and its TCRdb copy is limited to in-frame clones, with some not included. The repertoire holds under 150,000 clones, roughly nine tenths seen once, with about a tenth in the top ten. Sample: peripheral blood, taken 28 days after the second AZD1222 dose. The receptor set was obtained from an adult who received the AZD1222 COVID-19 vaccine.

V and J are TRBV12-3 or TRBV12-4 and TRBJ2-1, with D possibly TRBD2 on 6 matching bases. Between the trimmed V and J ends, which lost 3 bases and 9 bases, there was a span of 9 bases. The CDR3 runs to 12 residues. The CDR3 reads CASSFPGSEQFF. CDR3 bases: TGTGCCAGCAGTTTTCCCGGGAGTGAGCAGTTCTTC.

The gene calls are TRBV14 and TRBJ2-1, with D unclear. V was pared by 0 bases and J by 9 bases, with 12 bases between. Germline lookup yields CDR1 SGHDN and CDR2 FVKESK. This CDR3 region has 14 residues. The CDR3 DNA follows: TGTGCCAGCAGCCAAGATCTCGGTGTTGGTGAGCAGTTCTTC. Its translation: CASSQDLGVGEQFF. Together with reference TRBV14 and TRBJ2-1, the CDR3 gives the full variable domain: EAGVTQFPSHSVIEKGQTVTLRCDPISGHDNLYWYRRVMGKEIKFLLHFVKESKQDESGMPNNRFLAERTGGTYSTLKVQPAELEDSGVYFCASSQDLGVGEQFFGPGTRLTVL.

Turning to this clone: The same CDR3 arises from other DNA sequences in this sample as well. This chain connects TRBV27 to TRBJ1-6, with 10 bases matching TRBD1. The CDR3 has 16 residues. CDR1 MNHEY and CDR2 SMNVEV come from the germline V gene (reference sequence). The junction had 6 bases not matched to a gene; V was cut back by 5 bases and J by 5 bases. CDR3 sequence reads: CASSPRDRGNNSPLHF. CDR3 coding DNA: TGTGCCAGCAGTCCCCGGGACAGGGGAAATAATTCACCCCTCCACTTT.

The CDR3 DNA sequence: TGTGCCAGCAGCACAACTTCCGGACAGGCGAGTAGGGATACGCAGTATTTT. It yields the protein CASSTTSGQASRDTQYF. V gene TRBV7-9 combines with J gene TRBJ2-3; 7 bases are a match to TRBD1. The ends lost 5 bases at V and 6 bases at J; junction bases unmatched: 17. This CDR3 is built from 17 residues. Germline V CDR1 and CDR2: SEHNR, FQNEAQ (reference sequence).

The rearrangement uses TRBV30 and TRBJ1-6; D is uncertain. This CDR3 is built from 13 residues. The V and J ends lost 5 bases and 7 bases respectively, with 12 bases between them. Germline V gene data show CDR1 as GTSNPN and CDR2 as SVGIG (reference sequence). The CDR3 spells CAWGGLDNSPLHF. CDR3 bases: TGTGCCTGGGGTGGATTGGACAATTCACCCCTCCACTTT.

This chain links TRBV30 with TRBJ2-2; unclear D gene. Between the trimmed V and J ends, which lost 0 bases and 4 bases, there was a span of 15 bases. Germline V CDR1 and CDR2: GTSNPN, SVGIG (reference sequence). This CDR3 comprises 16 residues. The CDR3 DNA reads TGTGCCTGGAGTGTACCCCCCCGGTGGGGCACCGGGGAGCTGTTTTTT. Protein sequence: CAWSVPPRWGTGELFF.

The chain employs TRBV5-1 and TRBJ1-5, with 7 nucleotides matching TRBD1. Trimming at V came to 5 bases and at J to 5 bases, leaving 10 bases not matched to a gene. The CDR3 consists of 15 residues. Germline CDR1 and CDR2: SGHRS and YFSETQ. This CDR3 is CASSLTGSPDQPQHF. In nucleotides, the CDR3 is TGCGCCAGCAGTCTGACAGGGAGTCCGGATCAGCCCCAGCATTTT.

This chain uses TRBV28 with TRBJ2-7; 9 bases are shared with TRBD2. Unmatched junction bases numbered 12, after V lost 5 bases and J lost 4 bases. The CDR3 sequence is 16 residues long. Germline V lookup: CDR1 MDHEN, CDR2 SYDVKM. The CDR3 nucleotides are TGTGCCAGCAGTGGGGCTGGGGGACTAGCCCTATACGAGCAGTACGTC. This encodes CASSGAGGLALYEQYV.

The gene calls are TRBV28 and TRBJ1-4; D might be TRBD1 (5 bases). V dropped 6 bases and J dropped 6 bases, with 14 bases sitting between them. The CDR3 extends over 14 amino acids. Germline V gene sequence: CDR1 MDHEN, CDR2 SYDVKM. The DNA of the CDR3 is TGTGCCAGCAGGTGGGGGGTGAGAGATGAAAAACTGTTTTTT. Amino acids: CASRWGVRDEKLFF. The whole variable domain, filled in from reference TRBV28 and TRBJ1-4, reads DVKVTQSSRYLVKRTGEKVFLECVQDMDHENMFWYRQDPGLGLRLIYFSYDVKMKEKGDIPEGYSVSREKKERFSLILESASTNQTSMYLCASRWGVRDEKLFFGSGTQLSVL.

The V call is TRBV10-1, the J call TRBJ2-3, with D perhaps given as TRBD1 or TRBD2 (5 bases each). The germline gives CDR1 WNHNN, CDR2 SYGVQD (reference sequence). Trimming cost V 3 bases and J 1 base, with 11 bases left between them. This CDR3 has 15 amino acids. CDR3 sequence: CASSEKRGGTDTQYF. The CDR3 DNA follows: TGCGCCAGCAGTGAAAAGCGAGGGGGCACAGATACGCAGTATTTT.

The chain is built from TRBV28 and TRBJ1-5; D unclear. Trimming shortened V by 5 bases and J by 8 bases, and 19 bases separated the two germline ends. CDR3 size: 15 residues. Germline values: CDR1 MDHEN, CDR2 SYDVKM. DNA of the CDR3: TGTGCCAGCAGTCTAGGACCGACGGGTAACAAGCCCCAGCATTTT. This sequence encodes CASSLGPTGNKPQHF.

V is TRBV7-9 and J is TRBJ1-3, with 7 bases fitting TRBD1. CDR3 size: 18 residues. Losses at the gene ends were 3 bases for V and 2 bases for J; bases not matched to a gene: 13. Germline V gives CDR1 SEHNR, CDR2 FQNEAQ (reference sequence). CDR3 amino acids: CASSFGTAPDGAGNTIYF. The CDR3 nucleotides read TGTGCCAGCAGCTTTGGGACAGCCCCCGATGGAGCTGGAAACACCATATATTTT.

The CDR3 sequence is CASSYSRRGQGVTGELFF. The CDR3, as DNA: TGTGCCAGCAGTTACTCGAGGCGGGGACAGGGGGTCACCGGGGAGCTGTTTTTT. The V gene is TRBV6-2 or TRBV6-3, the J gene TRBJ2-2; 11 bases map to TRBD1. Trimming took 0 bases from V and 4 from J; bases not matched to a gene: 7. Germline CDR1 MNHEY, CDR2 SVGEGT. This CDR3 is built from 18 residues.

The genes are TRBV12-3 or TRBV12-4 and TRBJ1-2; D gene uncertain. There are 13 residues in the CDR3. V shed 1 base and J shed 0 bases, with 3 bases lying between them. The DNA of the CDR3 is TGTGCCAGCAGTTTAGTATCTAACTATGGCTACACCTTC. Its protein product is CASSLVSNYGYTF.

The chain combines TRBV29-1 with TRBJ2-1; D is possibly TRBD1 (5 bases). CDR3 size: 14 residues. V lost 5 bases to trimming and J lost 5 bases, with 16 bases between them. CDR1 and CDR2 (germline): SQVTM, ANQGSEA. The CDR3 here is CSVRGPVRHNEQFF. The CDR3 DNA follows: TGCAGCGTTAGGGGCCCCGTCCGGCACAATGAGCAGTTCTTC.

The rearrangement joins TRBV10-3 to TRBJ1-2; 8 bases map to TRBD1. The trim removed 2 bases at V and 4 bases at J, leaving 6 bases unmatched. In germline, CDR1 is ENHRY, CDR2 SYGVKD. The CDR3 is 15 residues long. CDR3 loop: CAISETGTGIYGYTF. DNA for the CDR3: TGTGCCATCAGTGAGACGGGGACAGGCATCTATGGCTACACCTTC.

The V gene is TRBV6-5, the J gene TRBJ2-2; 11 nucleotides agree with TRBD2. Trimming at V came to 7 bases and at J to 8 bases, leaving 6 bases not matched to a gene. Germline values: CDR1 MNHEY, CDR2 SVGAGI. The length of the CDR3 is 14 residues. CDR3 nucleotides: TGTGCCAGCAATAGCGGGAGGGCCAGGGGGGAGCTGTTTTTT. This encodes CASNSGRARGELFF.

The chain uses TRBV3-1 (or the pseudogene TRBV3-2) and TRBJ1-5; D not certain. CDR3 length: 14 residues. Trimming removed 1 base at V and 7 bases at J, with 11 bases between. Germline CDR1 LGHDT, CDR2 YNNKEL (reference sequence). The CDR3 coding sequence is TGTGCCAGCAGCCAAGCCACGACTGGCCAGCCCCAGCATTTT. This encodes CASSQATTGQPQHF.

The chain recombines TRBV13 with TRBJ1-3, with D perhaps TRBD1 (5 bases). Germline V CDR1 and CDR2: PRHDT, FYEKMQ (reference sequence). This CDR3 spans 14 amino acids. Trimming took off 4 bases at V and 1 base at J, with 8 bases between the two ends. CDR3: CASSSRVSGNTIYF. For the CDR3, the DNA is TGTGCCAGCAGCTCCAGGGTTTCTGGAAACACCATATATTTT.

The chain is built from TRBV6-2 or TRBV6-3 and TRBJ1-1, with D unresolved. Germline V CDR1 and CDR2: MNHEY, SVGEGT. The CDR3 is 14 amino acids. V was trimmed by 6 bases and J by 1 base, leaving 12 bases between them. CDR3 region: CASSRLGRNTEAFF. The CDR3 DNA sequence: TGTGCCAGCAGCAGGCTGGGGAGGAACACTGAAGCTTTCTTT.

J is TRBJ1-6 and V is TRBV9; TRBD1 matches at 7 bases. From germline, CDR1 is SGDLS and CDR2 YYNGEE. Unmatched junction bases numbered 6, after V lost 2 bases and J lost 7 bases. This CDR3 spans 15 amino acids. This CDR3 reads CASSVVAGGNSPLHF. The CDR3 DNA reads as TGTGCCAGCAGCGTTGTCGCAGGGGGAAATTCACCCCTCCACTTT.

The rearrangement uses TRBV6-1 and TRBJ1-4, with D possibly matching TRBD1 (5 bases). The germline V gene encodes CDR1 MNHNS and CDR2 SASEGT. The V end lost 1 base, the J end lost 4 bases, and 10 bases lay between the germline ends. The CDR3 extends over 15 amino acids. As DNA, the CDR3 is TGTGCCAGCAGTGAAGGGGGGGGTTATAATGAAAAACTGTTTTTT. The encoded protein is CASSEGGGYNEKLFF.

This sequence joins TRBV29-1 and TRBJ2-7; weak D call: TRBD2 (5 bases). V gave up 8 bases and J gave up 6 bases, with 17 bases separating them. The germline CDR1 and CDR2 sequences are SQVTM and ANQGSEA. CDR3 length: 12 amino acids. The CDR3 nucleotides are TGCAGCTTTATTTATCGCGAGGGCGAGCAGTACTTC. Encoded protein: CSFIYREGEQYF.

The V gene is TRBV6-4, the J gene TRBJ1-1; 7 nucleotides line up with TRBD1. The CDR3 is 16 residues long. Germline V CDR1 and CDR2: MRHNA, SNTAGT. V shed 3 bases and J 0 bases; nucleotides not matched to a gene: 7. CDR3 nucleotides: TGTGCCAGCAGTGATCCAGGGGGGGGACTGAACACTGAAGCTTTCTTT. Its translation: CASSDPGGGLNTEAFF.

The CDR3 DNA reads as TGTGCCTGGAGTCCCACCGGCACCACCGGGGAGCTGTTTTTT. This gives the protein CAWSPTGTTGELFF. This rearrangement joins TRBV30 to TRBJ2-2; D not certain. From germline, CDR1 is GTSNPN and CDR2 SVGIG (reference sequence). V was pared by 2 bases and J by 4 bases, with 11 bases between. There are 14 residues in the CDR3.

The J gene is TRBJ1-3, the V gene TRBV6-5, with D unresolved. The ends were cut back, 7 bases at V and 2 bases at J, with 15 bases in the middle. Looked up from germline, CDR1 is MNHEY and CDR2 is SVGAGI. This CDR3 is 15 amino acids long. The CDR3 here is CASTHAGDAGNTIYF. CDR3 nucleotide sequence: TGTGCCAGCACCCATGCGGGAGATGCTGGAAACACCATATATTTT.